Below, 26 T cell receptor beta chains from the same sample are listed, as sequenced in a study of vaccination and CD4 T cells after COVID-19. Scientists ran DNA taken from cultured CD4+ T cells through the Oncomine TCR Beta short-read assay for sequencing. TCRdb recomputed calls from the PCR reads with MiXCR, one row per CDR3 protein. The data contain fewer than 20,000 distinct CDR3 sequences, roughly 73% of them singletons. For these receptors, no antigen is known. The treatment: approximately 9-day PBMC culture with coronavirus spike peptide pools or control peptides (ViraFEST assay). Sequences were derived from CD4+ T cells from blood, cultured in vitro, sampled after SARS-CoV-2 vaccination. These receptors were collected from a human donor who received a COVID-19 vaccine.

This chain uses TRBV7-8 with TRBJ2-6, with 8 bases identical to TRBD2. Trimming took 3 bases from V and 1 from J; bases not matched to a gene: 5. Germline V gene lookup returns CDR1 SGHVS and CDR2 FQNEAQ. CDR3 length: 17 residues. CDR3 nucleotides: TGTGCCAGCAGCTTCGGCGGGGGGCCGTCTGGGGCCAACGTCCTGACTTTC. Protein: CASSFGGGPSGANVLTF.

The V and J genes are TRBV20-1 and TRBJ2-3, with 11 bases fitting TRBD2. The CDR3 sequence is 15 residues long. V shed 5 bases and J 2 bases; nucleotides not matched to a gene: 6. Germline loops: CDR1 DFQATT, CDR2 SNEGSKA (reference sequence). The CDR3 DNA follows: TGCAGTGCTCAGACTAGCGGGGAGTACACAGATACGCAGTATTTT. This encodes CSAQTSGEYTDTQYF.

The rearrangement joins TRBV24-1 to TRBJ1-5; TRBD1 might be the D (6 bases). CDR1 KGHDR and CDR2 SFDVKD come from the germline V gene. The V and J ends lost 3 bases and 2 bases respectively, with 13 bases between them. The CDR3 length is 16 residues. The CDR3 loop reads CATSDPTGNGNQPQHF. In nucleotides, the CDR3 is TGTGCCACCAGTGATCCCACAGGGAACGGCAATCAGCCCCAGCATTTT.

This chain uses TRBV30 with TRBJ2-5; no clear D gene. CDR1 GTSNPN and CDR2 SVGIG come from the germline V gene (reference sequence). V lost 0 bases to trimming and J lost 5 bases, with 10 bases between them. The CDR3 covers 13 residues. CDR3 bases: TGTGCCTGGAGTGTTCGACGGAAGGAGACCCAGTACTTC. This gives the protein CAWSVRRKETQYF.

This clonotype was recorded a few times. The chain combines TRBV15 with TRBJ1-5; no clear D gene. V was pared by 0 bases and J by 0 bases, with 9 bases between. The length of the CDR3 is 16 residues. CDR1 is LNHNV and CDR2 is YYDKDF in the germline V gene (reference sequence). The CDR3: CATSRDPVYSNQPQHF. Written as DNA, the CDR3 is TGTGCCACCAGCAGAGATCCGGTATATAGCAATCAGCCCCAGCATTTT.

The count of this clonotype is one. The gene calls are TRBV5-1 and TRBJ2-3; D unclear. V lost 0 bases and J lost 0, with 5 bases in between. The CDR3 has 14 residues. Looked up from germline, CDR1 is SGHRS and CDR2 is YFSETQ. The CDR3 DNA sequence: TGCGCCAGCAGCTTGGGACCGAGCACAGATACGCAGTATTTT. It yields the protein CASSLGPSTDTQYF.

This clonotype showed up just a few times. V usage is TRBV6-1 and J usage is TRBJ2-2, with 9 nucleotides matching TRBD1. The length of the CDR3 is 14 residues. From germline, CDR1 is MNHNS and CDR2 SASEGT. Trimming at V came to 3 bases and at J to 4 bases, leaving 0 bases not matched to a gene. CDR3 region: CASSETGGTGELFF. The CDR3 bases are TGTGCCAGCAGTGAGACAGGGGGCACCGGGGAGCTGTTTTTT.

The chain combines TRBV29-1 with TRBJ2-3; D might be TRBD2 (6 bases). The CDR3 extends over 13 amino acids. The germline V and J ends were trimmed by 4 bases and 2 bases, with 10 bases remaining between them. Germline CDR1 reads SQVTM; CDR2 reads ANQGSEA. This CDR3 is CSVGRDHTDTQYF. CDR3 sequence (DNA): TGCAGCGTTGGGCGGGATCACACAGATACGCAGTATTTT.

CDR3 amino acids: CASSLTSGVKSYTQYF. Written as DNA, the CDR3 is TGCGCCAGCAGCTTGACTAGCGGGGTGAAGTCTTATACGCAGTATTTT. The rearrangement joins TRBV5-1 to TRBJ2-3, with TRBD2 matching 10 bases. The junction had 9 bases not matched to a gene; V was cut back by 1 base and J by 7 bases. From germline, CDR1 is SGHRS and CDR2 YFSETQ. This CDR3 contains 16 residues.

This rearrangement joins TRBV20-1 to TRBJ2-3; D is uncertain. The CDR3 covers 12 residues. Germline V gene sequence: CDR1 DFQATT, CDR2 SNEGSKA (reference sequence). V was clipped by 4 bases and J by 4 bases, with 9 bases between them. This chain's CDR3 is CSATLGADTQYF. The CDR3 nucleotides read TGCAGTGCTACTCTGGGTGCAGATACGCAGTATTTT.

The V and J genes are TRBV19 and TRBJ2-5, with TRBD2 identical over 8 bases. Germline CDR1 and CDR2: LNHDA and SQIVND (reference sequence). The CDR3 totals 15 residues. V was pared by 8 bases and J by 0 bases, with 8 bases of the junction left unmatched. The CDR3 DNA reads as TGTGCCAGTCCCCCTCCGGGGGGGAACCAAGAGACCCAGTACTTC. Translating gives CASPPPGGNQETQYF. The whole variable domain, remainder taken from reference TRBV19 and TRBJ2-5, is DGGITQSPKYLFRKEGQNVTLSCEQNLNHDAMYWYRQDPGQGLRLIYYSQIVNDFQKGDIAEGYSVSREKKESFPLTVTSAQKNPTAFYLCASPPPGGNQETQYFGPGTRLLVL.

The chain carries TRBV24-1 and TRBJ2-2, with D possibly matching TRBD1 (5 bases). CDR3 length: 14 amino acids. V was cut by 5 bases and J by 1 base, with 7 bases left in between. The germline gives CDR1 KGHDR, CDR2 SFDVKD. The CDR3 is CATSVTGNTGELFF. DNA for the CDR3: TGTGCCACCAGTGTTACAGGGAACACCGGGGAGCTGTTTTTT.

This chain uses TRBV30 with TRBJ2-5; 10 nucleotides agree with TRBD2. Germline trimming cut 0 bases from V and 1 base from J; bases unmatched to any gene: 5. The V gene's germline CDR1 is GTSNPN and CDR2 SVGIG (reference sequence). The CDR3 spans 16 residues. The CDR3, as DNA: TGTGCCTGGAGTGTACCGTCTAGCGGGGGCCAAGAGACCCAGTACTTC. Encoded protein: CAWSVPSSGGQETQYF.

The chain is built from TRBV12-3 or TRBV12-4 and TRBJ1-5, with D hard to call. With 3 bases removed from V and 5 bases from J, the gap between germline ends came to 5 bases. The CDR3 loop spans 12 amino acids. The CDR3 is CASSFGDQPQHF. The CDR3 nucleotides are TGTGCCAGCAGTTTCGGGGATCAGCCCCAGCATTTT.

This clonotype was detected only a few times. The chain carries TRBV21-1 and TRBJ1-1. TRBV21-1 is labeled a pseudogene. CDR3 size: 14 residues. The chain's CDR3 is CASSKWDADTEAFF. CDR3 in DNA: TGTGCCAGCAGCAAATGGGATGCAGACACTGAAGCTTTCTTT.

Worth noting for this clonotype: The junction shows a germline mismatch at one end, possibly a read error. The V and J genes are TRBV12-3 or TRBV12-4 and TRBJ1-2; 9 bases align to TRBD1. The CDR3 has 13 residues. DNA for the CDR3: TGTGCCAGCAAGGGGGACAGGGATGTTTCAAGGGCCTTC. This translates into CASKGDRDVSRAF.

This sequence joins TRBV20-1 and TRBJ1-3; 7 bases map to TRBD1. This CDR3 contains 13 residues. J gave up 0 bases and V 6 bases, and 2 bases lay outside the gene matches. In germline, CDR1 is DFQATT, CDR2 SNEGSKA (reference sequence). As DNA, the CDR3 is TGCAGTGCAGGGGACAGCTCTGGAAACACCATATATTTT. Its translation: CSAGDSSGNTIYF.

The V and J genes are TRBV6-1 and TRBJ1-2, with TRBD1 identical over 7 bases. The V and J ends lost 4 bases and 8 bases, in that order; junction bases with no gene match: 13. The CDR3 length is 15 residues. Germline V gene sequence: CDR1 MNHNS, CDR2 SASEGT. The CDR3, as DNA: TGTGCCAGCAGTGCTAAGGGTGTACAGGGGCGAGGCTACACCTTC. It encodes CASSAKGVQGRGYTF.

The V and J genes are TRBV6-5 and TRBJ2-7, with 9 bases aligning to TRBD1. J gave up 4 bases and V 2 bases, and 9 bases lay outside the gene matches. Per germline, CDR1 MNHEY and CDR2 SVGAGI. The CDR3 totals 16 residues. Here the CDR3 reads CASSYTGTGIGYEQYF. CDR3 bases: TGTGCCAGCAGTTACACCGGGACAGGGATCGGGTACGAGCAGTACTTC.

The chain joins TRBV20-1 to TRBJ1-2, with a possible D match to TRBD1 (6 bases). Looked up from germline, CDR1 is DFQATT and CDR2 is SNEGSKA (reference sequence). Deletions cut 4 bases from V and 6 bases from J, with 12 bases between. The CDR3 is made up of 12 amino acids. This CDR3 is CSATGGSHGYTF. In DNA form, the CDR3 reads TGCAGTGCTACGGGGGGCAGCCATGGCTACACCTTC.

Written as DNA, the CDR3 is TGTGCCAGCAGCTTCGGTCAGTTAGGGCGTTGGACTGAAGCTTTCTTT. Residues: CASSFGQLGRWTEAFF. The rearrangement links TRBV7-8 to TRBJ1-1; no firm D call. Looked up from germline, CDR1 is SGHVS and CDR2 is FQNEAQ. V was trimmed by 3 bases and J by 5 bases, leaving 19 bases between them. This CDR3 comprises 16 residues.

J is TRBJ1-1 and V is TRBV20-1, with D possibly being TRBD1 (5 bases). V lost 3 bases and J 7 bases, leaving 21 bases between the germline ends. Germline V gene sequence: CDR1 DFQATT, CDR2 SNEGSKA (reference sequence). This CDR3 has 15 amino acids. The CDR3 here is CSASGGTDNFDEAFF. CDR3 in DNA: TGCAGTGCTAGTGGGGGAACCGACAATTTCGATGAAGCTTTCTTT.

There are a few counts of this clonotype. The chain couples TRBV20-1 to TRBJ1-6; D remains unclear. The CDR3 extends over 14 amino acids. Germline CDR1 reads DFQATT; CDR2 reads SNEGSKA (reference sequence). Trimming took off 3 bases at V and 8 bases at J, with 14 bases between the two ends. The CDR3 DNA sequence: TGCAGTGCTAGCGGGAGGGCCAGCGATTCACCCCTCCACTTT. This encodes CSASGRASDSPLHF.

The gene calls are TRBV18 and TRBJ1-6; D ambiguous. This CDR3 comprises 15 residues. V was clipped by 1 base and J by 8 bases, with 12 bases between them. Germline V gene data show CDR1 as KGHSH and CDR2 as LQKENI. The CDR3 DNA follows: TGTGCCAGCTCACCACAGGGTAGAAAAGATTCACCCCTCCACTTT. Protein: CASSPQGRKDSPLHF.

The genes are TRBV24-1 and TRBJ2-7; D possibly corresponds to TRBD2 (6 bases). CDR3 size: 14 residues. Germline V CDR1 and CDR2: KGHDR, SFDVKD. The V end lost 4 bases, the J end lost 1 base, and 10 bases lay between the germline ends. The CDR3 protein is CATSERGASYEQYF. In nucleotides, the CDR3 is TGTGCCACCAGTGAGCGGGGCGCTTCCTACGAGCAGTACTTC.

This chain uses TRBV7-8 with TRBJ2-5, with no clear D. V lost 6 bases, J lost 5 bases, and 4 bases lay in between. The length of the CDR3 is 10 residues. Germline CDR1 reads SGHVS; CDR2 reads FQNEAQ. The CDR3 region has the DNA TGTGCCAGCAGTCACGAGACCCAGTACTTC. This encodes CASSHETQYF.